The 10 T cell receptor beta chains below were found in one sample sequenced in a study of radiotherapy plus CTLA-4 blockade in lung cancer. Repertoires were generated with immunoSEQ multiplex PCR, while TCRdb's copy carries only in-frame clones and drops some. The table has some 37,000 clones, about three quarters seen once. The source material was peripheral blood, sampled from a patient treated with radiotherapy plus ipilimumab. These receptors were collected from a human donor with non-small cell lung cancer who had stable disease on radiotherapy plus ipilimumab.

CDR3 residues: CASTPTGVDTIYF. As DNA, the CDR3 is TGTGCCAGTACCCCAACAGGGGTAGACACCATATATTTT. The chain is built from TRBV19 and TRBJ1-3; 7 positions match TRBD1. Germline CDR1 is LNHDA and CDR2 is SQIVND (reference sequence). CDR3 length equals 13 residues. After removal of 7 bases from V and 8 bases from J, the junction contained 8 bases not matched to a gene.

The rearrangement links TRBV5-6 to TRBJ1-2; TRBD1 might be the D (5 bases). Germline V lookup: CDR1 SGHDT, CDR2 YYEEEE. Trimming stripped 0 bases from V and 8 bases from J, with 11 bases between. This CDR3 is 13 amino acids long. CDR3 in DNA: TGTGCCAGCAGCTTGGATTCGGGGGACGGCTACACCTTC. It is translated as CASSLDSGDGYTF.

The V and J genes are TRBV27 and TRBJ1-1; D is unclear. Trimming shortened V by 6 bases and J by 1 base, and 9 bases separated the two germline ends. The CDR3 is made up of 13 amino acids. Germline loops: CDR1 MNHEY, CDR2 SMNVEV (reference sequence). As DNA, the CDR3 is TGTGCCAGCAGCCGCCCCCCGAACACTGAAGCTTTCTTT. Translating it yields CASSRPPNTEAFF.

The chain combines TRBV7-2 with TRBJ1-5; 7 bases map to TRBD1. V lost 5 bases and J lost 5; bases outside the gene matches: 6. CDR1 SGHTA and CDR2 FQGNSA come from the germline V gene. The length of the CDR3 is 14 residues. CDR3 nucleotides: TGTGCCAGCAGCGCTAGGACAGGAGATCAGCCCCAGCATTTT. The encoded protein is CASSARTGDQPQHF.

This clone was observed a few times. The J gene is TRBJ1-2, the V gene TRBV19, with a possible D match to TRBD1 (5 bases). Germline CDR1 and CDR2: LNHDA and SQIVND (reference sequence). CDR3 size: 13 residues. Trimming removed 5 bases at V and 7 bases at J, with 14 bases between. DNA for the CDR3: TGTGCCAGTAGTGAGGTGAGGGGCTCTGGCTACACCTTC. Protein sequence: CASSEVRGSGYTF. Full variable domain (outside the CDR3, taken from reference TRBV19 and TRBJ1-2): DGGITQSPKYLFRKEGQNVTLSCEQNLNHDAMYWYRQDPGQGLRLIYYSQIVNDFQKGDIAEGYSVSREKKESFPLTVTSAQKNPTAFYLCASSEVRGSGYTFGSGTRLTVV.

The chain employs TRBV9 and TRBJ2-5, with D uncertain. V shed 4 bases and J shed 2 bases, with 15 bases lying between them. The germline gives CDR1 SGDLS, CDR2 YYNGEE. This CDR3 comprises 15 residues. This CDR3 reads CASSQGSGFQETQYF. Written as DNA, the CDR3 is TGTGCCAGCAGCCAAGGGTCGGGTTTTCAAGAGACCCAGTACTTC.

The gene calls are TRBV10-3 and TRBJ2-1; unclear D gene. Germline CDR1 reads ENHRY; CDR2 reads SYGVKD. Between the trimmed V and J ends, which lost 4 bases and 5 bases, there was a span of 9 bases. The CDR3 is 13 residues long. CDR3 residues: CAISGGTDNEQFF. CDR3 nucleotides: TGTGCCATCAGTGGGGGTACGGACAATGAGCAGTTCTTC.

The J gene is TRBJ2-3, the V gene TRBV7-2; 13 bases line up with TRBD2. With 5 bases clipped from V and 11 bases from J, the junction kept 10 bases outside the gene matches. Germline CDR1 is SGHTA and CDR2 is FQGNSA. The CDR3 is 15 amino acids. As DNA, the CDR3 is TGTGCCAGCAGCACCACCGGGACTAGCGGGGTGTGGCAGTATTTT. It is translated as CASSTTGTSGVWQYF.

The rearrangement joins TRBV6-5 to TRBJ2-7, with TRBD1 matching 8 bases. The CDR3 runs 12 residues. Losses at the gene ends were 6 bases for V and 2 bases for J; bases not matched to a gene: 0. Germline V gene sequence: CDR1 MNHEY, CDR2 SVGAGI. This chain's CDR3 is CASRTGAYEQYF. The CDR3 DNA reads TGTGCCAGCAGGACAGGGGCCTACGAGCAGTACTTC.

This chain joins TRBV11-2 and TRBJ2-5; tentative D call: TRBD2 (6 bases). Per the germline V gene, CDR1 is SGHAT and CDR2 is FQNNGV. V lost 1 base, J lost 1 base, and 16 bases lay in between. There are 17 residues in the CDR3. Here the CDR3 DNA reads TGTGCCAGCAGCTTAGGGGTTGGGGGGAGAACCCAAGAGACCCAGTACTTC. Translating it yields CASSLGVGGRTQETQYF.